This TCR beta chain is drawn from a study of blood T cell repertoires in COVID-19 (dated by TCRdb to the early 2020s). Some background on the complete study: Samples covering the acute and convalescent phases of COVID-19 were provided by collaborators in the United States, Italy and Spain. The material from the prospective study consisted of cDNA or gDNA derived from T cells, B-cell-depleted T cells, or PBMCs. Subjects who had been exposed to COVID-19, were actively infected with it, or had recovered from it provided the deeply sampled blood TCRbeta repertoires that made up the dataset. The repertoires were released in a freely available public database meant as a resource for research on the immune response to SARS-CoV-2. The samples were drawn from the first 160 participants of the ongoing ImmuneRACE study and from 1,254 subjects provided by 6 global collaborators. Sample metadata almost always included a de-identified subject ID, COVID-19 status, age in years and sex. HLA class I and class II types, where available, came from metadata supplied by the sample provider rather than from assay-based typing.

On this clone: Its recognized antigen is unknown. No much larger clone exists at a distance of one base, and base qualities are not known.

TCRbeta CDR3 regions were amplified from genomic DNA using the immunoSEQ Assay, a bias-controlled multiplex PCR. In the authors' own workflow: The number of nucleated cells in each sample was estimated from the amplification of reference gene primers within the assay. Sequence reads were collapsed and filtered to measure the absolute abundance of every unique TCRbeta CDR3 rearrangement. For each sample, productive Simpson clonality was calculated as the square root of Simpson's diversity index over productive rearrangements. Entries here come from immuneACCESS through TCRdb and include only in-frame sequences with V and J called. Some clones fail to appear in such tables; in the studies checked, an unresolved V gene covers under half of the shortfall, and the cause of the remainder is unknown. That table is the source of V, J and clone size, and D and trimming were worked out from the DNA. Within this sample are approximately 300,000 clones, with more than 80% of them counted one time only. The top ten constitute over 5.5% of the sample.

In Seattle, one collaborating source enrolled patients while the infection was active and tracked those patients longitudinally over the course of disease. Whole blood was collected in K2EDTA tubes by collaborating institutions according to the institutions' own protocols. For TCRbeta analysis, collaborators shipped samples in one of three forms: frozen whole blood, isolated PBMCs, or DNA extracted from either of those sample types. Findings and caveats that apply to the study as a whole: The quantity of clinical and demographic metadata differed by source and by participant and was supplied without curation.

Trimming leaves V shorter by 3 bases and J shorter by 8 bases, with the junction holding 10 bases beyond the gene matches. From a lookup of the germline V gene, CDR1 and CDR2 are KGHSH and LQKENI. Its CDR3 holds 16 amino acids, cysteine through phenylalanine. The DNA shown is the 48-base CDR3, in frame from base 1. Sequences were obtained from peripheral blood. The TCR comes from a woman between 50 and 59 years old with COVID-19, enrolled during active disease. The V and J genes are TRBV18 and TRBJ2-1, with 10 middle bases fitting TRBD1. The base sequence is TGTGCCAGCTCACCGGGGTGGGACAGGGGAGTCGATGAGCAGTTCTTC. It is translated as CASSPGWDRGVDEQFF.